This TCR beta chain is drawn from a study of T-cell memory formation after mild COVID-19. The V and J ends lost 6 bases and 14 bases respectively, with 14 bases between them. Germline V gene sequence: CDR1 MDHEN, CDR2 SYDVKM. The CDR3 covers 12 residues. Findings and limits, study-wide: Clones that got smaller from day 15 to 85 had even CD4/CD8, while clones growing later tipped toward CD4+.

TCRdb reanalysed the 5' RACE reads using MiXCR and keeps one entry per CDR3 protein. The sample gives around 340,000 distinct CDR3 sequences, roughly 13% of which show up once; about 24% is in the top ten. The table lists this clonotype with a few counts. Its antigen remains unknown. The sequencing input was PBMCs or a T cell subset sorted from them (not recorded which). The TCR sequence derives from a man aged 18 to 29 who had mild COVID-19 (a few samples of this study predate the infection). Cell type and time point are not known. The chain carries TRBV28 and TRBJ1-6; D call uncertain. CDR3 DNA sequence: TGTGCCAGCAGCCCCCCCCGGGGAGCCCTCCACTTT. Protein product: CASSPPRGALHF.